This T cell receptor beta chain is from a study of cytomegalovirus exposure and HLA in healthy donors. Study-wide results and caveats: By HLA locus, TCR association rates varied in a later analysis, with DRB1 showing the most and HLA-C the fewest.

Nominal health characterized the donors when sampled, though unrecorded immune exposures were likely. This clone came up a few times. Its specificity is unknown. The PCR was carried out with 60 Vbeta primers and 13 Jbeta primers. Assay used: immunoSEQ multiplex PCR; TCRdb lists only in-frame clones, some missing. This sample carries approximately 130,000 clones, 65% to 80% of them seen once, and the ten largest clones take less than 6%. The clonotype comes from a man in his late teens or twenties in good health and CMV-seropositive. Source material: PBMCs.

In nucleotides, the CDR3 is TGCAGCGTTGTAGGGGTGGATTATGGCTACACCTTC. It translates to CSVVGVDYGYTF. The chain carries TRBV29-1 and TRBJ1-2; the D gene is possibly TRBD1 (5 bases). From germline, CDR1 is SQVTM and CDR2 ANQGSEA. This CDR3 region has 12 residues. Trimming stripped 4 bases from V and 5 bases from J, with 11 bases between.